These 20 T cell receptor beta chains originate from one sample sequenced in a study of blood T cell repertoires in COVID-19. Profiled with immunoSEQ multiplex PCR; TCRdb holds only in-frame clones, not every one. The table lists fewer than 500,000 clones, around 87% of them singletons. The sample was PBMCs or T cells enriched from blood (not recorded which). The receptors stem from a woman aged 18-29 years who had recovered from COVID-19.

This chain connects TRBV28 to TRBJ1-2; D unclear. Deletions cut 5 bases from V and 0 bases from J, with 13 bases between. The germline CDR1 and CDR2 sequences are MDHEN and SYDVKM. The CDR3 covers 15 residues. The CDR3 sequence: CASSLPAQANYGYTF. CDR3 nucleotides: TGTGCCAGCAGTCTTCCGGCCCAGGCTAACTATGGCTACACCTTC.

The chain recombines TRBV9 with TRBJ2-1; no reliable D call. Germline V gives CDR1 SGDLS, CDR2 YYNGEE. This CDR3 contains 13 residues. The V end lost 4 bases, the J end lost 0 bases, and 5 bases lay between the germline ends. CDR3 loop: CASSLRSYNEQFF. The DNA for the CDR3 is TGTGCCAGCAGCCTCCGCTCCTACAATGAGCAGTTCTTC.

The chain carries TRBV28 and TRBJ2-3, with D possibly being TRBD1 (6 bases). V dropped 4 bases and J dropped 13 bases, with 18 bases sitting between them. The germline V gene encodes CDR1 MDHEN and CDR2 SYDVKM. This CDR3 comprises 13 residues. The CDR3 nucleotides read TGTGCCAGCAGTTCATCGGACAGCCTCGGAAAGTATTTT. Its translation: CASSSSDSLGKYF.

The rearrangement joins TRBV4-1 to TRBJ2-5; 9 bases are shared with TRBD2. V was pared by 4 bases and J by 4 bases, with 13 bases of the junction left unmatched. CDR1 MGHRA and CDR2 YSYEKL come from the germline V gene. The CDR3 runs to 17 residues. CDR3 in DNA: TGCGCCAGCAGCCTCAATATCCCGGGACTAGCTAGAGAGACCCAGTACTTC. Translating gives CASSLNIPGLARETQYF.

The count of this clone is one. The DNA for the CDR3 is TGTGCCAGCAGCTTAGGGGAGGAGGCTAACTATGGCTACACCTTC. Its protein is CASSLGEEANYGYTF. The chain combines TRBV7-3 with TRBJ1-2; no definite D call. The germline V gene encodes CDR1 SGHTA and CDR2 FQGTGA. Trimming shortened V by 2 bases and J by 0 bases, and 10 bases separated the two germline ends. The CDR3 is 15 residues long.

The chain employs TRBV6-4 and TRBJ2-3; D unclear. The V gene's germline CDR1 is MRHNA and CDR2 SNTAGT. The V end was cut by 2 bases, the J end by 2 bases, with 11 bases between. The CDR3 covers 15 residues. For the CDR3, the DNA is TGTGCCAGCAGTGACGATCCAGGCATCACAGATACGCAGTATTTT. It yields the protein CASSDDPGITDTQYF.

This chain connects TRBV6-5 to TRBJ1-2; TRBD1 aligns across 7 bases. Per the germline V gene, CDR1 is MNHEY and CDR2 is SVGAGI. The CDR3 is 13 amino acids. J gave up 11 bases and V 6 bases, and 12 bases lay outside the gene matches. CDR3: CASSNRAGGSYTF. The CDR3 DNA follows: TGTGCCAGCAGCAACAGGGCAGGGGGGAGTTACACCTTC.

The rearrangement joins TRBV6-1 to TRBJ2-1; a weak D match, TRBD2 (6 bases). CDR1 is MNHNS, CDR2 SASEGT, per germline. The V gene lost 0 bases and the J gene lost 4 bases, with 19 bases spanning the gap. The CDR3 length is 18 residues. CDR3 nucleotides: TGTGCCAGCAGTGAAGCTTATGGAAGAACAGGACTATACAATGAGCAGTTCTTC. Residues: CASSEAYGRTGLYNEQFF.

CDR3 loop: CASSLRLGDTEAFF. The CDR3 bases are TGTGCCAGCAGCTTACGACTAGGGGACACTGAAGCTTTCTTT. The chain combines TRBV7-8 with TRBJ1-1, with D possibly being TRBD1 (5 bases). Trimming left V 2 bases short and J 3 bases short, with 10 bases between. This CDR3 region has 14 residues. The V gene's germline CDR1 is SGHVS and CDR2 FQNEAQ.

The CDR3 is CASSIGGTSYEQYF. The DNA for the CDR3 is TGTGCCAGTAGTATAGGAGGAACTTCCTACGAGCAGTACTTC. This sequence joins TRBV19 and TRBJ2-7, with D unresolved. CDR1 LNHDA and CDR2 SQIVND come from the germline V gene (reference sequence). V shed 1 base and J shed 1 base, with 8 bases lying between them. The CDR3 sequence is 14 residues long.

The CDR3 here is CASSQIVRELHYGYTF. The CDR3 region has the DNA TGCGCCAGCAGTCAAATTGTCAGGGAACTCCACTATGGCTACACCTTC. V usage is TRBV23-1 and J usage is TRBJ1-2, with a possible D match to TRBD1 (5 bases). TRBV23-1 is reported as an ORF; its role is uncertain. The CDR3 totals 16 residues. Trimming shortened V by 2 bases and J by 3 bases, and 16 bases separated the two germline ends.

The chain is built from TRBV6-4 and TRBJ2-3, with 8 bases aligning to TRBD2. V was clipped by 5 bases and J by 3 bases; unmatched bases: 4. Germline assignment: CDR1 MRHNA and CDR2 SNTAGT. The CDR3 length is 14 residues. CDR3 bases: TGTGCCAGCAGTCTTAGCGGGACTACAGATACGCAGTATTTT. Its protein is CASSLSGTTDTQYF.

This chain links TRBV19 with TRBJ1-1; D is possibly TRBD1 (6 bases). Germline V gene sequence: CDR1 LNHDA, CDR2 SQIVND (reference sequence). The CDR3 extends over 12 amino acids. The V and J ends lost 5 bases and 4 bases respectively, with 8 bases between them. The CDR3 region is CASSAGATEAFF. The CDR3 nucleotides read TGTGCCAGTAGTGCAGGGGCCACTGAAGCTTTCTTT. The full variable domain, its missing parts supplied by reference TRBV19 and TRBJ1-1, is DGGITQSPKYLFRKEGQNVTLSCEQNLNHDAMYWYRQDPGQGLRLIYYSQIVNDFQKGDIAEGYSVSREKKESFPLTVTSAQKNPTAFYLCASSAGATEAFFGQGTRLTVV.

This chain uses TRBV7-9 with TRBJ2-7; possibly TRBD2 for D (5 bases). CDR1 is SEHNR, CDR2 FQNEAQ, per germline (reference sequence). Trimming pared 5 bases from V and 4 bases from J, leaving 9 bases between. The CDR3 has 12 amino acids. The CDR3 coding sequence is TGTGCCAGCAGCACCCGGACTTACGAGCAGTACTTC. The encoded protein is CASSTRTYEQYF. The whole variable domain, filled in from reference TRBV7-9 and TRBJ2-7, reads DTGVSQNPRHKITKRGQNVTFRCDPISEHNRLYWYRQTLGQGPEFLTYFQNEAQLEKSRLLSDRFSAERPKGSFSTLEIQRTEQGDSAMYLCASSTRTYEQYFGPGTRLTVT.

This rearrangement joins TRBV10-3 to TRBJ1-2; 7 bases fit TRBD1. The V and J ends lost 8 bases and 8 bases, in that order; junction bases with no gene match: 8. This CDR3 contains 12 residues. CDR1 and CDR2 from the germline V gene are ENHRY and SYGVKD. CDR3 amino acids: CAIYTGEVGYTF. The DNA for the CDR3 is TGTGCCATCTACACAGGGGAAGTAGGCTACACCTTC.

This chain links TRBV7-4 with TRBJ2-1; D is undetermined. Trimming removed 2 bases at V and 7 bases at J, with 15 bases between. CDR3 length: 15 residues. From germline, CDR1 is SGHVT and CDR2 SQSDAQ. The CDR3 sequence: CASSLLYLRKNEQFF. The CDR3 DNA sequence: TGTGCCAGCAGCTTACTTTACCTGCGGAAGAATGAGCAGTTCTTC.

The CDR3 region is CASSPGQGPYEQYF. DNA of the CDR3: TGTGCCAGCAGCCCCGGACAGGGTCCCTACGAGCAGTACTTC. V gene TRBV7-2 combines with J gene TRBJ2-7; 8 bases agree with TRBD1. Unmatched junction bases numbered 5, after V lost 5 bases and J lost 2 bases. The germline V gene has CDR1 SGHTA and CDR2 FQGNSA. This CDR3 has 14 amino acids. Filled out from reference TRBV7-2 and TRBJ2-7, the complete variable domain reads GAGVSQSPSNKVTEKGKDVELRCDPISGHTALYWYRQSLGQGLEFLIYFQGNSAPDKSGLPSDRFSAERTGGSVSTLTIQRTQQEDSAVYLCASSPGQGPYEQYFGPGTRLTVT.

The chain uses TRBV7-8 and TRBJ1-6, with 7 nucleotides matching TRBD1. Losses at the gene ends were 0 bases for V and 7 bases for J; bases not matched to a gene: 3. This CDR3 spans 15 amino acids. The germline gives CDR1 SGHVS, CDR2 FQNEAQ. CDR3 in amino acids: CASSLADRPNSPLHF. Written as DNA, the CDR3 is TGTGCCAGCAGCTTAGCGGACAGGCCCAATTCACCCCTCCACTTT. Looking up the rest from reference TRBV7-8 and TRBJ1-6 gives the full variable domain: GAGVSQSPRYKVAKRGQDVALRCDPISGHVSLFWYQQALGQGPEFLTYFQNEAQLDKSGLPSDRFFAERPEGSVSTLKIQRTQQEDSAVYLCASSLADRPNSPLHFGNGTRLTVT.

The J gene is TRBJ2-5, the V gene TRBV5-1; D unclear. Trimming stripped 4 bases from V and 3 bases from J, with 10 bases between. The CDR3 length is 13 residues. The germline CDR1 and CDR2 sequences are SGHRS and YFSETQ. DNA for the CDR3: TGCGCCAGCAGCACAAACACAGAAGAGACCCAGTACTTC. Translating it yields CASSTNTEETQYF.

To note about this clone: The same CDR3 can be traced to other DNA sequences in this sample. V is TRBV2 and J is TRBJ1-3, with D tentatively TRBD1 (6 bases). Trimming left V 6 bases short and J 0 bases short, with 9 bases between. CDR1 SNHLY and CDR2 FYNNEI come from the germline V gene. This CDR3 comprises 14 residues. The CDR3 reads CASRDRSSGNTIYF. The CDR3 DNA follows: TGTGCCAGCAGGGACAGATCCTCTGGAAACACCATATATTTT.